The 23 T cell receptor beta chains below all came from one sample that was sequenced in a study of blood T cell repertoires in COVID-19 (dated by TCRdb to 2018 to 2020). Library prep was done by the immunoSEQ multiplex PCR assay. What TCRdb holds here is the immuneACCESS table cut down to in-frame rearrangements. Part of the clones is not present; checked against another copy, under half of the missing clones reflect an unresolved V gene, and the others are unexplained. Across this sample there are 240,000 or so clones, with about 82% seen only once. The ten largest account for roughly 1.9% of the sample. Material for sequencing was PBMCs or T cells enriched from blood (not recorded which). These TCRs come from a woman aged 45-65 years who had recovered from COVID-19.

The CDR3 DNA reads TGTGCCAGCAGTGAATTACCGGGACAGCGGATCGCCGAGCAGTACTTC. It encodes CASSELPGQRIAEQYF. The chain recombines TRBV25-1 with TRBJ2-7; TRBD1 matches 7 bases. V shed 1 base, J shed 6 bases, and the junction held 12 bases outside the gene matches. The length of the CDR3 is 16 residues. Germline V gene lookup returns CDR1 MGHDK and CDR2 SYGVNS.

The CDR3 DNA is TGTGCCAGCAGCCAATCGGGTTTCCTTCAGGAGCAGTACTTC. Its protein is CASSQSGFLQEQYF. The V call is TRBV28, the J call TRBJ2-7; D uncertain. The V end lost 6 bases, the J end lost 7 bases, and 19 bases lay between the germline ends. The CDR3 length is 14 residues. Germline CDR1 reads MDHEN; CDR2 reads SYDVKM.

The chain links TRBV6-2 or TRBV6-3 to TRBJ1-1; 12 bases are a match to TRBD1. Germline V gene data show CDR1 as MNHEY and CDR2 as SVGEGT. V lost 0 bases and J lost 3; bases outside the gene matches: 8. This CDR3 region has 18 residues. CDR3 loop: CASSYSAGQGAWYTEAFF. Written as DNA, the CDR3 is TGTGCCAGCAGTTACTCGGCGGGACAGGGGGCTTGGTACACTGAAGCTTTCTTT.

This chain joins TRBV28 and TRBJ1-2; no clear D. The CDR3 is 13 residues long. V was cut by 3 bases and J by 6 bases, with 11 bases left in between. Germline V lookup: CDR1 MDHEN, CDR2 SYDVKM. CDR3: CASSFRGTNGYTF. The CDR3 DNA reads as TGTGCCAGCAGTTTTCGAGGTACCAATGGCTACACCTTC.

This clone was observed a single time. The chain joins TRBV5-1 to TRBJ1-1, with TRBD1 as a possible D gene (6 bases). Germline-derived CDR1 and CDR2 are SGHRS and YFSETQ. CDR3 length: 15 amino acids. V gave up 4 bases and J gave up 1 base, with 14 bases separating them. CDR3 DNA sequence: TGCGCCAGCAGCCTTATACCGGGACAGAACACTGAAGCTTTCTTT. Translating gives CASSLIPGQNTEAFF.

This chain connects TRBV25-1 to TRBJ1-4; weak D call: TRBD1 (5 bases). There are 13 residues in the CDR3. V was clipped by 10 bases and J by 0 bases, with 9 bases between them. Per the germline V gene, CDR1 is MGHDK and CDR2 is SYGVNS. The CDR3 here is CATRTPTNEKLFF. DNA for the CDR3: TGTGCCACCAGGACACCAACTAATGAAAAACTGTTTTTT.

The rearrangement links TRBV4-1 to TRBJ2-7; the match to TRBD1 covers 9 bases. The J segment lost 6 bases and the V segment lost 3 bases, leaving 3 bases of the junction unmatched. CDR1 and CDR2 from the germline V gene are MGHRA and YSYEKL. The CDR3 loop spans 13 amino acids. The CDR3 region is CASSHPTGGEQYF. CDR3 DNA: TGCGCCAGCAGCCACCCGACAGGGGGCGAGCAGTACTTC.

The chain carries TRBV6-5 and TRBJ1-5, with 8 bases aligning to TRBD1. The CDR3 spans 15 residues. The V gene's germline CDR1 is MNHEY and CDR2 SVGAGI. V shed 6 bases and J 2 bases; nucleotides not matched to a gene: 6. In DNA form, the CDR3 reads TGTGCCAGCAGAGCCGACAGGGGTGGCAATCAGCCCCAGCATTTT. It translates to CASRADRGGNQPQHF.

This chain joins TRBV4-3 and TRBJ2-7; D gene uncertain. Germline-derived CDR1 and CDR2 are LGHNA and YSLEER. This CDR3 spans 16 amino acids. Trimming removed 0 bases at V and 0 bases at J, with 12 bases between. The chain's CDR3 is CASSQDPAGPSYEQYF. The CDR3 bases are TGCGCCAGCAGCCAAGATCCAGCAGGTCCCTCCTACGAGCAGTACTTC.

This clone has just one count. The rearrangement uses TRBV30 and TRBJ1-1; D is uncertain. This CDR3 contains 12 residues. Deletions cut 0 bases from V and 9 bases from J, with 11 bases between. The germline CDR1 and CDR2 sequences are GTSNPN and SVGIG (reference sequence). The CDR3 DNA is TGTGCCTGGAGTGTTACCAGGCGTCAAGCTTTCTTT. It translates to CAWSVTRRQAFF.

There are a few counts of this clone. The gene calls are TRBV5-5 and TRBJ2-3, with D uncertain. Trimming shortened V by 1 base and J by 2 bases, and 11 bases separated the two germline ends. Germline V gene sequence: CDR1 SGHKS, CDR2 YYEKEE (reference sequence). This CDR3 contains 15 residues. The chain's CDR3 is CASSLYGRDTDTQYF. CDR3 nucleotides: TGTGCCAGCAGCTTGTACGGTAGAGACACAGATACGCAGTATTTT.

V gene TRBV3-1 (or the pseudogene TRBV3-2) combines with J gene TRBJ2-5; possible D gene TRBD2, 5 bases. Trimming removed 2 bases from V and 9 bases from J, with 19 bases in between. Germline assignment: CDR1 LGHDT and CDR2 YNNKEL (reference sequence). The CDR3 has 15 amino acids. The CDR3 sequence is CASSQSQARRAAQYF. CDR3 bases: TGTGCCAGCAGCCAATCGCAGGCCCGCCGAGCGGCCCAGTACTTC.

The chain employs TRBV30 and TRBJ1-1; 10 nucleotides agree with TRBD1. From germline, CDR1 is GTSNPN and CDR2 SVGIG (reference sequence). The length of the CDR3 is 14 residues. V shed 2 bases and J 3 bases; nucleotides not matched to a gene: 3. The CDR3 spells CAWSTGTGDTEAFF. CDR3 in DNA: TGTGCCTGGAGTACCGGGACAGGGGACACTGAAGCTTTCTTT.

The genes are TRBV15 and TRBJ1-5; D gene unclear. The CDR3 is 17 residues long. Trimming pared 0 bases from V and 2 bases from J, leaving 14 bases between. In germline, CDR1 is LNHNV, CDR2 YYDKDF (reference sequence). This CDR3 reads CATSRDQAGWGNQPQHF. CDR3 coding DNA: TGTGCCACCAGCAGAGATCAGGCGGGATGGGGCAATCAGCCCCAGCATTTT.

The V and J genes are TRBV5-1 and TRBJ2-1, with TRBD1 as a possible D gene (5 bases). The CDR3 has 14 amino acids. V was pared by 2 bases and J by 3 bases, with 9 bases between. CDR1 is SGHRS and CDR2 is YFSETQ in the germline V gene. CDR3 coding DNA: TGCGCCAGCAGCTTCAAGGGGCTCTACAATGAGCAGTTCTTC. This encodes CASSFKGLYNEQFF.

The CDR3 coding sequence is TGCGCCAGCAGCCGAGGGGACACCTACGAGCAGTACTTC. Protein sequence: CASSRGDTYEQYF. This sequence joins TRBV4-1 and TRBJ2-7; a weak D match, TRBD1 (6 bases). This CDR3 contains 13 residues. V was clipped by 4 bases and J by 2 bases, with 9 bases between them. Germline CDR1 and CDR2: MGHRA and YSYEKL.

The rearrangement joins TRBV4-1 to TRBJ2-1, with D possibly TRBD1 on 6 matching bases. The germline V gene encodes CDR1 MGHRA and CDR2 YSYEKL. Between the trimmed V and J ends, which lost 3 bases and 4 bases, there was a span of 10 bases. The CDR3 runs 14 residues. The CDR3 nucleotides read TGCGCCAGCAGCCACGGACAGCTTTACAATGAGCAGTTCTTC. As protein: CASSHGQLYNEQFF.

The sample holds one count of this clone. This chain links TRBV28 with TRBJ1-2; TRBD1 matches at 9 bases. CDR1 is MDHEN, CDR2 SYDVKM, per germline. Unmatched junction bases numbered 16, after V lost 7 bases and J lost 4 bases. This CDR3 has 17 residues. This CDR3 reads CASTKRGTGGYFYGYTF. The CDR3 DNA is TGTGCCAGCACCAAACGAGGCACAGGGGGCTATTTCTATGGCTACACCTTC.

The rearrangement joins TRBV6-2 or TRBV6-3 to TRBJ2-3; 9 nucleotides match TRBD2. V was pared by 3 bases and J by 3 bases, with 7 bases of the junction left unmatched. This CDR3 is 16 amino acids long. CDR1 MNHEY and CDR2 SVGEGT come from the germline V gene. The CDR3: CASSYGRGGRTDTQYF. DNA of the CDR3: TGTGCCAGCAGTTATGGGCGGGGGGGCAGGACAGATACGCAGTATTTT.

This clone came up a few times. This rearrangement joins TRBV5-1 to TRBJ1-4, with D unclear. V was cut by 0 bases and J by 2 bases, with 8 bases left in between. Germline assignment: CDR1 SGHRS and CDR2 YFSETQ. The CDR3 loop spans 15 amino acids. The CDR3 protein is CASSLVGDTNEKLFF. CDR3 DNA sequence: TGCGCCAGCAGCTTGGTGGGAGATACTAATGAAAAACTGTTTTTT. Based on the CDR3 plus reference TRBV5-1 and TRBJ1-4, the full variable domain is KAGVTQTPRYLIKTRGQQVTLSCSPISGHRSVSWYQQTPGQGLQFLFEYFSETQRNKGNFPGRFSGRQFSNSRSEMNVSTLELGDSALYLCASSLVGDTNEKLFFGSGTQLSVL.

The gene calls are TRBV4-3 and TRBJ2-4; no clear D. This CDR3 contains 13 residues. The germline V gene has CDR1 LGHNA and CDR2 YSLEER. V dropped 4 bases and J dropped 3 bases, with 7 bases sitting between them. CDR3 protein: CASSLEVKNIQYF. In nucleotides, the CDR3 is TGCGCCAGCAGCCTCGAGGTCAAAAACATTCAGTACTTC.

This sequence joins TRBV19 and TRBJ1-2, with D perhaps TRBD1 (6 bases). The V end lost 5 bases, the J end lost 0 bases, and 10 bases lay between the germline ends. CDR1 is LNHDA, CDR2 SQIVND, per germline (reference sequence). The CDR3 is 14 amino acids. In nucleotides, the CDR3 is TGTGCCAGTAGTGTCGGGACAACTAACTATGGCTACACCTTC. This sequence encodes CASSVGTTNYGYTF. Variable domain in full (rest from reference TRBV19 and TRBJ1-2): DGGITQSPKYLFRKEGQNVTLSCEQNLNHDAMYWYRQDPGQGLRLIYYSQIVNDFQKGDIAEGYSVSREKKESFPLTVTSAQKNPTAFYLCASSVGTTNYGYTFGSGTRLTVV.

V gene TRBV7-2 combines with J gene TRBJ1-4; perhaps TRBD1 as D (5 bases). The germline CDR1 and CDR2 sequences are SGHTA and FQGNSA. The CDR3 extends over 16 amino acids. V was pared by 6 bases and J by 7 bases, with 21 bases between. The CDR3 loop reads CASSPTAGLVSEKLFF. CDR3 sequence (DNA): TGTGCCAGCAGTCCTACTGCAGGGCTCGTAAGTGAAAAACTGTTTTTT.